Shown below are 29 T cell receptor beta chains from a single sample sequenced in a study of STAT5B mutations in CD4+ large granular lymphocyte leukemia. Profiled with immunoSEQ multiplex PCR; TCRdb holds only in-frame clones, not every one. The sample consists of under 35,000 clones, roughly four fifths of them appearing once. Input material: CD4+ T cells from blood buffy coats. Every receptor here comes from a human donor in good health.

This chain joins TRBV18 and TRBJ2-1, with TRBD1 identical over 8 bases. V was clipped by 0 bases and J by 6 bases; unmatched bases: 7. Germline V lookup: CDR1 KGHSH, CDR2 LQKENI. The CDR3 length is 16 residues. The CDR3 loop is CASSPPSGGASNEQFF. The DNA for the CDR3 is TGTGCCAGCTCACCACCTTCAGGGGGCGCGTCCAATGAGCAGTTCTTC.

The chain recombines TRBV11-3 with TRBJ1-2; maybe TRBD1 (6 bases). The V gene's germline CDR1 is SGHNT and CDR2 YENEEA. V shed 5 bases and J shed 8 bases, with 18 bases lying between them. This CDR3 spans 14 amino acids. The CDR3: CASSQTNRVLGYTF. Written as DNA, the CDR3 is TGTGCCAGCAGCCAGACGAACAGGGTTCTCGGCTACACCTTC.

V is TRBV9 and J is TRBJ1-3, with unresolved D. CDR1 and CDR2 from the germline V gene are SGDLS and YYNGEE. This CDR3 region has 16 residues. Trimming stripped 0 bases from V and 6 bases from J, with 16 bases between. In DNA, the CDR3 is TGTGCCAGCAGCGTAGCTATCGGACCCCTGGAAAACACCATATATTTT. Amino acids: CASSVAIGPLENTIYF.

The J gene is TRBJ2-3, the V gene TRBV7-2; D perhaps matches TRBD2 (5 bases). Germline V gene sequence: CDR1 SGHTA, CDR2 FQGNSA. This CDR3 spans 14 amino acids. V was shortened by 7 bases and J by 5 bases, with 16 bases between the two germline ends. The CDR3 region is CASTTRGGIDTQYF. The CDR3, as DNA: TGTGCCAGCACTACCCGGGGTGGCATAGATACGCAGTATTTT.

The chain couples TRBV7-2 to TRBJ1-1; 7 bases map to TRBD1. With V trimmed by 4 bases and J by 5 bases, 19 bases remained unmatched. CDR1 is SGHTA, CDR2 FQGNSA, per germline. The CDR3 contains 18 residues. The CDR3 nucleotides are TGTGCCAGCAGCTCCGACCGAACAGGGGTGGGGGCCGTTACTGAAGCTTTCTTT. It yields the protein CASSSDRTGVGAVTEAFF.

The J gene is TRBJ2-7, the V gene TRBV7-9; D remains ambiguous. This CDR3 is built from 15 residues. Looked up from germline, CDR1 is SEHNR and CDR2 is FQNEAQ (reference sequence). V was trimmed by 0 bases and J by 1 base, leaving 10 bases between them. The CDR3 bases are TGTGCCAGCAGCTTAGCGGGTACTCGATCCTACGAGCAGTACTTC. Protein: CASSLAGTRSYEQYF.

The CDR3 DNA reads as TGTGCCAGCAGGCCCGGGATACAAGAGACCCAGTACTTC. This translates into CASRPGIQETQYF. The V gene is TRBV2, the J gene TRBJ2-5; a possible D gene is TRBD2 (5 bases). V was pared by 6 bases and J by 2 bases, with 10 bases between. The CDR3 is 13 residues long. CDR1 and CDR2 from the germline V gene are SNHLY and FYNNEI.

The chain combines TRBV5-4 with TRBJ2-1; 7 bases are a match to TRBD1. Trimming took 3 bases from V and 8 from J; bases not matched to a gene: 14. CDR3 length: 16 residues. The germline gives CDR1 SGHNT, CDR2 YYREEE (reference sequence). CDR3 coding DNA: TGTGCCAGCAGCTCCCAACGGACAGGAGAGGTATATGAGCAGTTCTTC. Protein: CASSSQRTGEVYEQFF.

The V call is TRBV19, the J call TRBJ2-7; perhaps TRBD1 as D (6 bases). With 4 bases removed from V and 1 base from J, the gap between germline ends came to 14 bases. The length of the CDR3 is 15 residues. Germline V lookup: CDR1 LNHDA, CDR2 SQIVND (reference sequence). CDR3 sequence reads: CASSSRDTSSYEQYF. The CDR3, as DNA: TGTGCCAGTAGTAGCCGGGACACATCATCCTACGAGCAGTACTTC.

This clone was picked up a small number of times. The J gene is TRBJ2-7, the V gene TRBV5-4; possible D gene TRBD2, 6 bases. The V gene's germline CDR1 is SGHNT and CDR2 YYREEE (reference sequence). Trimming cost V 4 bases and J 2 bases, with 13 bases left between them. There are 14 residues in the CDR3. Here the CDR3 DNA reads TGTGCCAGCAGCCCCGGGGGTAAGCCCTACGAGCAGTACTTC. Protein product: CASSPGGKPYEQYF.

The CDR3, as DNA: TGTGCCAGCAGTCGATACCAACGACGGAGCAACTCTGGAAACACCATATATTTT. It translates to CASSRYQRRSNSGNTIYF. The chain uses TRBV2 and TRBJ1-3, with D hard to call. Germline CDR1 is SNHLY and CDR2 is FYNNEI. The ends were cut back, 5 bases at V and 0 bases at J, with 20 bases in the middle. The CDR3 length is 18 residues.

CDR3 region: CASSERVSLAGKYTDTQYF. The CDR3 bases are TGTGCCAGCAGTGAACGGGTCTCCCTAGCGGGAAAATACACAGATACGCAGTATTTT. The gene calls are TRBV6-1 and TRBJ2-3; 9 bases fit TRBD2. The CDR3 is 19 residues long. V shed 2 bases and J 2 bases; nucleotides not matched to a gene: 14. Germline loops: CDR1 MNHNS, CDR2 SASEGT.

The chain combines TRBV7-2 with TRBJ1-1, with D possibly matching TRBD1 (5 bases). Germline-derived CDR1 and CDR2 are SGHTA and FQGNSA. The CDR3 totals 14 residues. Deletions cut 3 bases from V and 3 bases from J, with 11 bases between. In DNA form, the CDR3 reads TGTGCCAGCAGCTTTGGTCCGGGGGACACTGAAGCTTTCTTT. Amino acid sequence: CASSFGPGDTEAFF. The entire variable domain, with the rest obtained from reference TRBV7-2 and TRBJ1-1, is as follows: GAGVSQSPSNKVTEKGKDVELRCDPISGHTALYWYRQSLGQGLEFLIYFQGNSAPDKSGLPSDRFSAERTGGSVSTLTIQRTQQEDSAVYLCASSFGPGDTEAFFGQGTRLTVV.

The chain couples TRBV11-2 to TRBJ2-1; no reliable D call. V lost 0 bases and J 3 bases, leaving 9 bases between the germline ends. The CDR3 loop spans 15 amino acids. Germline V lookup: CDR1 SGHAT, CDR2 FQNNGV. DNA for the CDR3: TGTGCCAGCAGCTTAGATTCGGCGGTCTACAATGAGCAGTTCTTC. Its protein product is CASSLDSAVYNEQFF.

This clone was picked up a small number of times. J is TRBJ1-5 and V is TRBV2; D is uncertain. V shed 10 bases and J shed 0 bases, with 7 bases lying between them. This CDR3 is built from 12 residues. The V gene's germline CDR1 is SNHLY and CDR2 FYNNEI. This CDR3 is CATGGSNQPQHF. The CDR3 coding sequence is TGTGCCACCGGCGGTAGCAATCAGCCCCAGCATTTT.

The V and J genes are TRBV5-1 and TRBJ1-5; TRBD1 matches 7 bases. V dropped 4 bases and J dropped 5; count of bases not matched to a gene: 3. CDR1 is SGHRS, CDR2 YFSETQ, per germline. The CDR3 covers 13 residues. The CDR3 sequence is CASSRDRDQPQHF. The DNA of the CDR3 is TGCGCCAGCAGCCGAGACAGGGATCAGCCCCAGCATTTT. The whole variable domain, filled in from reference TRBV5-1 and TRBJ1-5, reads KAGVTQTPRYLIKTRGQQVTLSCSPISGHRSVSWYQQTPGQGLQFLFEYFSETQRNKGNFPGRFSGRQFSNSRSEMNVSTLELGDSALYLCASSRDRDQPQHFGDGTRLSIL.

The chain carries TRBV2 and TRBJ2-7; tentative D call: TRBD1 (6 bases). Deletions cut 8 bases from V and 0 bases from J, with 11 bases between. Germline V gene lookup returns CDR1 SNHLY and CDR2 FYNNEI. This CDR3 spans 13 amino acids. As DNA, the CDR3 is TGTGCCAGCGGCCGGGACACCTCCTACGAGCAGTACTTC. Translated, it gives CASGRDTSYEQYF.

V and J are TRBV19 and TRBJ2-5; D may be TRBD2 (5 bases). Trimming left V 4 bases short and J 2 bases short, with 14 bases between. Germline loops: CDR1 LNHDA, CDR2 SQIVND (reference sequence). CDR3 length: 15 residues. CDR3 nucleotides: TGTGCCAGTAGTACTCACAAGGGAGTACAAGAGACCCAGTACTTC. This encodes CASSTHKGVQETQYF.

The V gene is TRBV30, the J gene TRBJ1-5; 8 nucleotides match TRBD1. This CDR3 region has 14 residues. V lost 0 bases, J lost 6 bases, and 4 bases stayed unmatched. Per the germline V gene, CDR1 is GTSNPN and CDR2 is SVGIG (reference sequence). Here the CDR3 reads CAWSVRGQSQPQHF. In nucleotides, the CDR3 is TGTGCCTGGAGTGTCAGGGGGCAGAGTCAGCCCCAGCATTTT.

The V gene is TRBV19, the J gene TRBJ2-7, with 9 bases lining up with TRBD1. Germline V gene sequence: CDR1 LNHDA, CDR2 SQIVND (reference sequence). Trimming cost V 1 base and J 5 bases; bases outside gene matches: 6. The CDR3 extends over 15 amino acids. The CDR3 DNA follows: TGTGCCAGTAGTATAGGGGACAGGGTTGGCCACGAGCAGTACTTC. It codes for CASSIGDRVGHEQYF.

The chain recombines TRBV6-5 with TRBJ2-2; D may be TRBD2 (5 bases). This CDR3 comprises 14 residues. Germline V gives CDR1 MNHEY, CDR2 SVGAGI. Trimming shortened V by 5 bases and J by 4 bases, and 11 bases separated the two germline ends. CDR3 in amino acids: CASSKGLITGELFF. The CDR3 DNA sequence: TGTGCCAGCAGTAAAGGACTGATCACCGGGGAGCTGTTTTTT.

The rearrangement uses TRBV29-1 and TRBJ2-5; 9 positions agree with TRBD1. The CDR3 is 12 amino acids. CDR1 and CDR2 from the germline V gene are SQVTM and ANQGSEA. J was trimmed by 11 bases and V by 5 bases; bases with no gene match: 9. CDR3: CSVRTGARGQYF. The CDR3 DNA reads TGCAGCGTTAGGACAGGGGCGAGGGGGCAGTACTTC.

This chain links TRBV6-4 with TRBJ1-1, with 7 bases aligning to TRBD1. Germline V CDR1 and CDR2: MRHNA, SNTAGT. Trimming at V came to 4 bases and at J to 6 bases, leaving 5 bases not matched to a gene. There are 13 residues in the CDR3. CDR3 DNA sequence: TGTGCCAGCAGTGCGGGAGGACAGGCTGAAGCTTTCTTT. The encoded protein is CASSAGGQAEAFF.

The chain employs TRBV10-1 and TRBJ2-2; tentatively, D is TRBD2 (6 bases). Trimming removed 4 bases from V and 5 bases from J, with 14 bases in between. The germline CDR1 and CDR2 sequences are WNHNN and SYGVQD (reference sequence). The CDR3 contains 15 residues. The CDR3 nucleotides are TGCGCCAGCAGTGTCCGCAGGGCGGGGACCGGGGAGCTGTTTTTT. It codes for CASSVRRAGTGELFF.

This clone came up a few times. The chain has TRBV19 and TRBJ1-4; 10 bases are shared with TRBD1. Germline V gives CDR1 LNHDA, CDR2 SQIVND (reference sequence). CDR3 size: 14 residues. Unmatched junction bases numbered 5, after V lost 5 bases and J lost 8 bases. CDR3 bases: TGTGCCAGTAGTTCACCGGGACAGGGGGAAAAACTGTTTTTT. Translated, it gives CASSSPGQGEKLFF.

V is TRBV11-3 and J is TRBJ2-1, with D maybe TRBD2 (5 bases). Per germline, CDR1 SGHNT and CDR2 YENEEA. This CDR3 comprises 14 residues. V was shortened by 0 bases and J by 9 bases, with 12 bases between the two germline ends. This chain's CDR3 is CASSLDGLNSEQFF. Written as DNA, the CDR3 is TGTGCCAGCAGCTTAGATGGACTCAATAGTGAGCAGTTCTTC.

The V call is TRBV28, the J call TRBJ1-3, with D hard to call. Per the germline V gene, CDR1 is MDHEN and CDR2 is SYDVKM. The CDR3 runs to 15 residues. Trimming took off 6 bases at V and 0 bases at J, with 12 bases between the two ends. The CDR3 is CASSQTVLSGNTIYF. Here the CDR3 DNA reads TGTGCCAGCAGCCAGACCGTCCTCTCTGGAAACACCATATATTTT.

The chain joins TRBV30 to TRBJ1-1; D is uncertain. Trimming took 3 bases from V and 1 from J, leaving 3 bases between them. This CDR3 comprises 11 residues. Per germline, CDR1 GTSNPN and CDR2 SVGIG (reference sequence). CDR3: CAWRGNTEAFF. CDR3 nucleotide sequence: TGTGCCTGGAGGGGGAACACTGAAGCTTTCTTT.

The chain couples TRBV18 to TRBJ2-2; 11 positions match TRBD2. The ends lost 5 bases at V and 7 bases at J; junction bases unmatched: 3. The germline CDR1 and CDR2 sequences are KGHSH and LQKENI. CDR3 length: 14 residues. The CDR3 bases are TGTGCCAGCTCAACGGGACTAGCGGACGGGGAGCTGTTTTTT. Protein product: CASSTGLADGELFF.